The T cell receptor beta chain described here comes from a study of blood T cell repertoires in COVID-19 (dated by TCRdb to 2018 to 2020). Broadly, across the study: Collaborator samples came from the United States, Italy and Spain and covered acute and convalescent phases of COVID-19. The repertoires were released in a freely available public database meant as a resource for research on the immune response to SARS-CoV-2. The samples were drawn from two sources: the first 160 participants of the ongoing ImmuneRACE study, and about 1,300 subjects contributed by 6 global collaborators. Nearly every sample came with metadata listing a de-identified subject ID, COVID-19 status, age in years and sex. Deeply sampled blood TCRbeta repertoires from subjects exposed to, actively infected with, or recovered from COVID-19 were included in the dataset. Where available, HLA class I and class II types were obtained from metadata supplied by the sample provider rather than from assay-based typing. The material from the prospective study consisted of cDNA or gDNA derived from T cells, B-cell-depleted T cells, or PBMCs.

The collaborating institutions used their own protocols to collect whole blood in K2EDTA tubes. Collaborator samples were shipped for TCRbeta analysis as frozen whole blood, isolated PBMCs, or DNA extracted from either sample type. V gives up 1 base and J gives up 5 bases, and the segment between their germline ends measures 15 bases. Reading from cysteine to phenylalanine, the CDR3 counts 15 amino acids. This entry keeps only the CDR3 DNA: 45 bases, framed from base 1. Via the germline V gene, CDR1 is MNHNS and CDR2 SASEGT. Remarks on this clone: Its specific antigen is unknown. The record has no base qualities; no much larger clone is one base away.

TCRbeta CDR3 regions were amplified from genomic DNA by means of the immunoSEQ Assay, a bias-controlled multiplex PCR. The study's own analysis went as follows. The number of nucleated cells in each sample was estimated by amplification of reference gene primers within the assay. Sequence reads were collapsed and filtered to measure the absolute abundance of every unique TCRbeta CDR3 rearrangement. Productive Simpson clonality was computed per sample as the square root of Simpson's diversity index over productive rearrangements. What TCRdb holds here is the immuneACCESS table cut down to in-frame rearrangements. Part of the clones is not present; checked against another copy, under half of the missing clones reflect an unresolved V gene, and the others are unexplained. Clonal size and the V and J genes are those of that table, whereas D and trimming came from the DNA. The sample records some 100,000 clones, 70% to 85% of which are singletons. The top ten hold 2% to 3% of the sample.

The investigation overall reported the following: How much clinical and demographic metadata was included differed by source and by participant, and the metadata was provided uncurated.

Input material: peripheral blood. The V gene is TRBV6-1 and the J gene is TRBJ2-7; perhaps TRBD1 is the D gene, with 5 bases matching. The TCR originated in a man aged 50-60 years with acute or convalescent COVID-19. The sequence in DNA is TGTGCCAGCAGTGAAGGGGGCGCAGGAACTGACGAGCAGTACTTC. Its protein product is CASSEGGAGTDEQYF.